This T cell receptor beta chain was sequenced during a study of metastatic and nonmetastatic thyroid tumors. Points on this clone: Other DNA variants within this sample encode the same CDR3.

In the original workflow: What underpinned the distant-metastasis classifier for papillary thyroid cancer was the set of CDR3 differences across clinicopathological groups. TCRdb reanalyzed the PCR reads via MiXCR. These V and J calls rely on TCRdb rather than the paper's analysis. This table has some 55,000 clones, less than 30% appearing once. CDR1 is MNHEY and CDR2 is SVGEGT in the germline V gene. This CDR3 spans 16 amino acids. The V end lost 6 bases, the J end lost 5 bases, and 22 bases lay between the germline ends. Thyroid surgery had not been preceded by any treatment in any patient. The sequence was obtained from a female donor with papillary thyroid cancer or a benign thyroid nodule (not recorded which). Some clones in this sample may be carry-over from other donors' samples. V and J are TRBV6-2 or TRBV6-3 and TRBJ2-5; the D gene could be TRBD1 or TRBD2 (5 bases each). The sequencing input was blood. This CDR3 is CASRARTGAGQETQYF. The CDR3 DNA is TGTGCCAGCAGAGCTCGAACCGGGGCAGGGCAGGAGACCCAGTACTTC.